Below, 28 T cell receptor beta chains from the same sample are listed, as sequenced in a study of human CD8 memory T cell subsets. The study classified TPEX cells as CCR7+ PD-1+ TIGIT+ early memory CD8+ T cells bearing exhausted-like traits. The TCR beta sequencing libraries came from UMI-labeled 5' RACE. Following a re-call of the 5' RACE reads, TCRdb has one entry per CDR3 protein and lacks DNA. The data include almost 9,000 distinct CDR3 sequences; the top ten clones carry 15%. The source material was CD8+ T cells from PBMCs. These receptors all stem from a human donor in good health.

The genes are TRBV11-2 and TRBJ2-7. Germline CDR1 SGHAT, CDR2 FQNNGV. CDR3 size: 11 residues. The chain's CDR3 is CASSFRDEQYF.

The rearrangement joins TRBV5-1 to TRBJ2-7; lacking DNA, the TRBD1 call made by TCRdb goes unchecked. Germline assignment: CDR1 SGHRS and CDR2 YFSETQ. The length of the CDR3 is 14 residues. CDR3: CASSSRDRVREQYF.

The chain joins TRBV27 to TRBJ1-4; with no DNA, the TCRdb D assignment of TRBD1 cannot be verified. This CDR3 contains 12 residues. CDR1 and CDR2 (germline): MNHEY, SMNVEV (reference sequence). The CDR3 sequence is CASSPTVGQLFF.

This chain joins TRBV19 and TRBJ1-5; TCRdb's D gene call, TRBD1, goes unchecked for lack of DNA. Looked up from germline, CDR1 is LNHDA and CDR2 is SQIVND (reference sequence). CDR3 length: 13 amino acids. The CDR3 is CASSADRGQPQHF.

The rearrangement links TRBV2 to TRBJ2-7; absent DNA, TCRdb's TRBD1 call cannot be checked. Germline loops: CDR1 SNHLY, CDR2 FYNNEI. This CDR3 has 19 residues. The CDR3 region is CASSEATVTSTGPFYEQYF.

This clonotype is called medium-sized based on its frequency. The chain joins TRBV25-1 to TRBJ2-7; absent DNA, TCRdb's TRBD2 call cannot be checked. Looked up from germline, CDR1 is MGHDK and CDR2 is SYGVNS. This CDR3 is 18 amino acids long. CDR3 sequence: CASSELVPDSGCPYEQYF.

The chain recombines TRBV14 with TRBJ2-1; the D call from TCRdb, TRBD2, cannot be confirmed without DNA. Germline assignment: CDR1 SGHDN and CDR2 FVKESK. This CDR3 region has 17 residues. The CDR3 loop is CASSQLMTSGAYNEQFF.

The V call is TRBV12-3 or TRBV12-4, the J call TRBJ2-1; TCRdb indicates TRBD2, and absent DNA this call remains unverified. This CDR3 has 15 residues. The CDR3 region is CASSLIQRGEVVQFF.

By frequency, this clonotype is medium-sized (0.01 to 0.1%). The gene calls are TRBV5-1 and TRBJ1-2; the D call from TCRdb, TRBD1, cannot be confirmed without DNA. Germline V CDR1 and CDR2: SGHRS, YFSETQ. This CDR3 contains 16 residues. CDR3 residues: CASSLLQGAVAAGYTF.

This chain uses TRBV7-6 with TRBJ2-1; TCRdb returns TRBD1, unconfirmable since there is no DNA. The CDR3 sequence is 16 residues long. Germline V gives CDR1 SGHVS, CDR2 FNYEAQ. The CDR3 reads CASSRPGGANYNEQFF.

The chain joins TRBV4-3 to TRBJ2-1; TCRdb's assignment of TRBD1 cannot be checked, as there is no DNA. This CDR3 is built from 15 residues. Germline-derived CDR1 and CDR2 are LGHNA and YSLEER. The CDR3 loop reads CASSQDRQGDNEQFF.

V and J are TRBV12-1 and TRBJ2-1; TCRdb's D call of TRBD2 is untestable without DNA. TRBV12-1 is a pseudogene locus. CDR3 length equals 22 residues. The CDR3 loop reads CASSYRTSGRWEMDGSYNEQFF.

The genes are TRBV27 and TRBJ2-2; as DNA is missing, the TRBD1 call by TCRdb cannot be tested. Per the germline V gene, CDR1 is MNHEY and CDR2 is SMNVEV (reference sequence). The CDR3 sequence is 15 residues long. CDR3 residues: CASSLLQGLTGELFF.

The chain joins TRBV6-1 to TRBJ1-1. CDR1 is MNHNS and CDR2 is SASEGT in the germline V gene. The CDR3 spans 13 residues. The CDR3 sequence is CASSVGMNTEAFF.

This rearrangement joins TRBV7-8 to TRBJ2-3; TCRdb names TRBD1, which stays unverified in the absence of DNA. Germline V lookup: CDR1 SGHVS, CDR2 FQNEAQ. The CDR3 is made up of 16 amino acids. The CDR3: CASSLAIGGSTDTQYF.

The V call is TRBV29-1, the J call TRBJ2-3; absent DNA, TCRdb's TRBD1 call cannot be checked. The CDR3 loop spans 15 amino acids. Looked up from germline, CDR1 is SQVTM and CDR2 is ANQGSEA. CDR3 amino acids: CSVEDRGGITDTQYF.

According to its frequency, this clonotype is medium-sized. The chain links TRBV11-2 to TRBJ2-7; TCRdb's D call of TRBD1 is untestable without DNA. The CDR3 loop spans 15 amino acids. Germline V gene lookup returns CDR1 SGHAT and CDR2 FQNNGV. The CDR3: CASKQLKMEGGEQYF.

The V call is TRBV2, the J call TRBJ2-1; TCRdb's D call of TRBD1 is untestable without DNA. Germline values: CDR1 SNHLY, CDR2 FYNNEI. CDR3 size: 16 residues. CDR3 sequence: CASLGKGQTPYNEQFF.

The rearrangement links TRBV2 to TRBJ2-5; the D gene TCRdb calls, TRBD1, cannot be checked with no DNA. CDR1 is SNHLY, CDR2 FYNNEI, per germline. The CDR3 runs to 15 residues. The CDR3 loop reads CASRRADRVGETQYF.

This rearrangement joins TRBV27 to TRBJ2-2; TCRdb proposes TRBD2, but this gene call is untestable without DNA. The CDR3 consists of 16 residues. Germline CDR1 MNHEY, CDR2 SMNVEV (reference sequence). CDR3 amino acids: CASSSPSGRDTGELFF.

The chain has TRBV4-2 and TRBJ1-5. The CDR3 sequence is 15 residues long. CDR1 is LGHNA, CDR2 YNFKEQ, per germline. This chain's CDR3 is CASSQDGYSNQPQHF.

The chain couples TRBV7-8 to TRBJ2-3. Looked up from germline, CDR1 is SGHVS and CDR2 is FQNEAQ. The CDR3 extends over 13 amino acids. This chain's CDR3 is CASSLAPTDTQYF.

This chain uses TRBV11-2 with TRBJ2-1; the D call of TRBD2 rests on TCRdb alone, since no DNA is present to check it. The CDR3 has 14 amino acids. CDR1 SGHAT and CDR2 FQNNGV come from the germline V gene. CDR3: CASSLRDGYNEQFF.

The rearrangement uses TRBV14 and TRBJ2-1; as DNA is missing, the TRBD1 call by TCRdb cannot be tested. Per germline, CDR1 SGHDN and CDR2 FVKESK. This CDR3 region has 14 residues. The CDR3 region is CASSPYGQYNEQFF.

The rearrangement links TRBV25-1 to TRBJ2-5; TCRdb indicates TRBD1, and absent DNA this call remains unverified. The length of the CDR3 is 14 residues. Germline CDR1 and CDR2: MGHDK and SYGVNS. This CDR3 is CASSLTGGQETQYF.

The chain uses TRBV6-6 and TRBJ2-2; TCRdb's D gene call, TRBD2, goes unchecked for lack of DNA. The CDR3 consists of 19 residues. The germline V gene has CDR1 MNHNY and CDR2 SVGAGI (reference sequence). This CDR3 reads CASSYSMITSGDNTGELFF.

J is TRBJ2-2 and V is TRBV29-1; TCRdb proposes TRBD2, but this gene call is untestable without DNA. Germline V gene lookup returns CDR1 SQVTM and CDR2 ANQGSEA. CDR3 length: 16 amino acids. The CDR3 region is CSVEKTLAGAAGELFF.

The rearrangement links TRBV7-8 to TRBJ2-7; TCRdb's assignment of TRBD2 cannot be checked, as there is no DNA. This CDR3 comprises 16 residues. Germline assignment: CDR1 SGHVS and CDR2 FQNEAQ. The CDR3 loop reads CASSPILAGDRYEQYF.